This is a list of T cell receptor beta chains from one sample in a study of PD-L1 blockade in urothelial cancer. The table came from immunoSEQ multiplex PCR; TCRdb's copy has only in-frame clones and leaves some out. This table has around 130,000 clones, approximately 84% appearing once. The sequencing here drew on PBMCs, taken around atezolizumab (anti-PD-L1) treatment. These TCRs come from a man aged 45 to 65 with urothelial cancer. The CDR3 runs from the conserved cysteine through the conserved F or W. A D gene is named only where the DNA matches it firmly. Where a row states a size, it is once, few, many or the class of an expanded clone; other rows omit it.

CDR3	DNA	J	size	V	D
CASSPSPLEGYEQYF	TGTGCCAGCAGCCCCAGTCCTTTGGAGGGCTACGAGCAGTACTTC	TRBJ2-7	NA	TRBV9	NA
CATSVRTARGQPQHF	TGTGCCACCAGCGTGCGGACAGCTAGGGGTCAGCCCCAGCATTTT	TRBJ1-5	NA	TRBV15	NA
CASSKSGRAYEQYF	TGTGCCAGCAGTAAGTCGGGGAGGGCCTACGAGCAGTACTTC	TRBJ2-7	NA	TRBV2	TRBD2
CASSPTGVGLYGYTF	TGTGCCAGCAGCCCCACGGGAGTAGGTCTCTATGGCTACACCTTC	TRBJ1-2	NA	TRBV5-5	NA
CASKRTGRNTEAFF	TGTGCCAGCAAGAGGACAGGCCGGAACACTGAAGCTTTCTTT	TRBJ1-1	NA	TRBV6-5	TRBD1
CASKPGQGPHEQYF	TGTGCCAGCAAACCGGGACAGGGGCCCCACGAGCAGTACTTC	TRBJ2-7	NA	TRBV27	TRBD1
CASWTASGPLTEQFF	TGCGCCAGTTGGACAGCTAGCGGACCCTTAACTGAGCAGTTCTTC	TRBJ2-1	once	TRBV5-1	NA
CASSQGTSVFTDTQYF	TGCGCCAGCAGCCAAGGGACTAGCGTTTTCACAGATACGCAGTATTTT	TRBJ2-3	NA	TRBV4-1	TRBD2
CASSVGGWTRSNEQFF	TGTGCCAGCAGCGTAGGAGGTTGGACTAGGAGCAATGAGCAGTTCTTC	TRBJ2-1	NA	TRBV9	TRBD2
CASSFNLQDTQYF	TGTGCCAGCAGCTTCAACCTTCAGGATACGCAGTATTTT	TRBJ2-3	NA	TRBV5-4	NA
CASSPTGSGGYTF	TGTGCCAGCAGCCCTACAGGATCTGGAGGCTACACCTTC	TRBJ1-2	NA	TRBV5-6	NA
CAIRREGGEQYF	TGTGCCATCAGGCGGGAGGGGGGCGAGCAGTACTTC	TRBJ2-7	once	TRBV10-3	TRBD2
CASSVDGQGNADTQYF	TGTGCCAGCAGCGTAGACGGACAGGGGAACGCAGATACGCAGTATTTT	TRBJ2-3	NA	TRBV9	TRBD1
CASSLAQGLGNEQFF	TGTGCCAGCAGCTTAGCACAGGGCTTGGGCAATGAGCAGTTCTTC	TRBJ2-1	NA	TRBV7-9	NA
CASSSSGVAPEQYF	TGTGCCAGCTCCTCTAGCGGAGTTGCTCCCGAGCAGTACTTC	TRBJ2-7	NA	TRBV28	TRBD2
CAASGRLTNTDTQYF	TGTGCCGCCAGCGGGAGACTAACTAACACAGATACGCAGTATTTT	TRBJ2-3	NA	TRBV30	TRBD2
CASSRLGGTEAFF	TGTGCCAGCAGCCGTCTAGGGGGAACTGAAGCTTTCTTT	TRBJ1-1	once	TRBV4-2	NA
CASSLLELGSPLHF	TGTGCCAGCAGTTTATTAGAACTTGGTTCACCCCTCCACTTT	TRBJ1-6	NA	TRBV28	NA
CASSPGTSGYNEQFF	TGTGCCAGCAGCCCAGGGACTAGCGGCTACAATGAGCAGTTCTTC	TRBJ2-1	NA	TRBV5-6	TRBD2
CASSGRQGANTGELFF	TGCGCCAGCAGCGGCAGACAGGGTGCGAACACCGGGGAGCTGTTTTTT	TRBJ2-2	once	TRBV5-1	TRBD1
CASSPGLLESDTQYF	TGTGCCAGCAGCCCGGGACTGTTGGAGTCAGATACGCAGTATTTT	TRBJ2-3	NA	TRBV11-3	NA
CASSKKSFYEQYF	TGTGCCAGTAGTAAGAAGAGTTTCTACGAGCAGTACTTC	TRBJ2-7	NA	TRBV19	NA
CASRSAGDGNTGELFF	TGTGCCAGCAGATCAGCGGGAGATGGAAACACCGGGGAGCTGTTTTTT	TRBJ2-2	NA	TRBV2	TRBD2
CASSLGSRVDEQFF	TGTGCCAGCAGCCTCGGGAGCAGGGTCGATGAGCAGTTCTTC	TRBJ2-1	NA	TRBV5-5	NA
CASSPQGSSYNEQFF	TGTGCCAGCAGCCCACAGGGGAGCTCCTACAATGAGCAGTTCTTC	TRBJ2-1	NA	TRBV11-2	TRBD1
CASSQGTQAYTDTQYF	TGTGCCAGCAGCCAAGGGACTCAGGCTTACACAGATACGCAGTATTTT	TRBJ2-3	NA	TRBV4-2	NA
CAISDGGYGYTF	TGTGCCATCAGTGACGGGGGGTATGGCTACACCTTC	TRBJ1-2	NA	TRBV10-3	NA
CASSHIAGAVGTRPYEQYF	TGTGCCAGCAGTCATATAGCCGGGGCCGTCGGGACTAGACCCTACGAGCAGTACTTC	TRBJ2-7	NA	TRBV28	TRBD2
CATPRESYNEQFF	TGTGCCACGCCGCGGGAGTCCTACAATGAGCAGTTCTTC	TRBJ2-1	few	TRBV28	TRBD2
CASSSSGRQARGDQPQHF	TGTGCCAGCAGTTCTAGCGGCCGACAGGCCAGGGGTGATCAGCCCCAGCATTTT	TRBJ1-5	NA	TRBV28	NA
CASSLSSGASGEQYF	TGCGCCAGCAGCTTGAGTTCAGGGGCCTCGGGCGAGCAGTACTTC	TRBJ2-7	NA	TRBV5-1	NA
CASRARGSRETQYF	TGTGCCAGCAGGGCCAGGGGGTCTAGGGAGACCCAGTACTTC	TRBJ2-5	NA	TRBV6-6	TRBD1
CASIASGSTDTQYF	TGTGCCAGCATAGCTAGCGGGAGCACAGATACGCAGTATTTT	TRBJ2-3	NA	TRBV27	TRBD2
CASSTFYTGVETQYF	TGTGCCAGCAGCACCTTCTACACAGGGGTAGAGACCCAGTACTTC	TRBJ2-5	NA	TRBV7-2	TRBD1
CASSFSGVNYNEQFF	TGTGCCAGCAGCTTTAGCGGGGTTAACTACAATGAGCAGTTCTTC	TRBJ2-1	NA	TRBV9	TRBD2
CASSKDRWENIQYF	TGTGCCAGCAGCAAGGACAGGTGGGAAAACATTCAGTACTTC	TRBJ2-4	NA	TRBV5-8	TRBD1